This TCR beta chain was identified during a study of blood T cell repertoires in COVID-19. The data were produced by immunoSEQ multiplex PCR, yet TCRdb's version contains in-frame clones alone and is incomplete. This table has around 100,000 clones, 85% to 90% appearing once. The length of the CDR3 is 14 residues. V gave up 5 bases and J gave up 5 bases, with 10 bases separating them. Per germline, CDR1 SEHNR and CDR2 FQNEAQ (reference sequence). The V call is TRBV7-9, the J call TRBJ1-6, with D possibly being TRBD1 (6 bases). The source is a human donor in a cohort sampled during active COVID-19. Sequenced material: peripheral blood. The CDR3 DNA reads TGTGCCAGCAGCCCGGGACAAAATAATTCACCCCTCCACTTT. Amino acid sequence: CASSPGQNNSPLHF. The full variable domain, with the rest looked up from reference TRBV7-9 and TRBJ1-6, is DTGVSQNPRHKITKRGQNVTFRCDPISEHNRLYWYRQTLGQGPEFLTYFQNEAQLEKSRLLSDRFSAERPKGSFSTLEIQRTEQGDSAMYLCASSPGQNNSPLHFGNGTRLTVT.